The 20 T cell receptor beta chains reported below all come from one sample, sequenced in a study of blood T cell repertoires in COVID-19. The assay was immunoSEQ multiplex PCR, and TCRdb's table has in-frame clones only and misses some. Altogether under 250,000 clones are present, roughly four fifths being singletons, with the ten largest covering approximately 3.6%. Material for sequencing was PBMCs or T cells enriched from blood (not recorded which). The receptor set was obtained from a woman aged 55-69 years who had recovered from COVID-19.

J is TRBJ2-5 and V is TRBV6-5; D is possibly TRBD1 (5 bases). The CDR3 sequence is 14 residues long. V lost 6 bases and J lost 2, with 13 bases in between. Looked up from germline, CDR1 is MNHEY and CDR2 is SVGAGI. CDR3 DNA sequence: TGTGCCAGCAGGTCGAGCAGGGTTCAAGAGACCCAGTACTTC. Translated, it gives CASRSSRVQETQYF.

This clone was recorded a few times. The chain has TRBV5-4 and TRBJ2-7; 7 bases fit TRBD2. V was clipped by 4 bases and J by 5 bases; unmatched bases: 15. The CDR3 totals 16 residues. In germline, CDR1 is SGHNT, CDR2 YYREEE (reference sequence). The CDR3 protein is CASSPRTPGGGNEQYF. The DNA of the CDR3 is TGTGCCAGCAGCCCGAGGACCCCCGGGGGAGGGAACGAGCAGTACTTC. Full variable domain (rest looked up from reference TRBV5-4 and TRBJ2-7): ETGVTQSPTHLIKTRGQQVTLRCSSQSGHNTVSWYQQALGQGPQFIFQYYREEENGRGNFPPRFSGLQFPNYSSELNVNALELDDSALYLCASSPRTPGGGNEQYFGPGTRLTVT.

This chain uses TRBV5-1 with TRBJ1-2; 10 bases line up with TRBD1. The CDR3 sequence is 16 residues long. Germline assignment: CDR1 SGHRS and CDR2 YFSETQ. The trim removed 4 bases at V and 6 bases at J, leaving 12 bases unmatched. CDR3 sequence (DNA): TGCGCCAGCAGCCGGAGGGTGACAGGGGGCGCGGATGGCTACACCTTC. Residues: CASSRRVTGGADGYTF.

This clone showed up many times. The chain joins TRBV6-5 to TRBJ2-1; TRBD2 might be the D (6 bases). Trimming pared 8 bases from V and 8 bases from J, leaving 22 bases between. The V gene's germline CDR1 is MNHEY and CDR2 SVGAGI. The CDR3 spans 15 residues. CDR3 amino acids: CASGTDLRGGDEQFF. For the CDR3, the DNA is TGTGCCAGCGGTACAGACTTAAGGGGCGGGGATGAGCAGTTCTTC.

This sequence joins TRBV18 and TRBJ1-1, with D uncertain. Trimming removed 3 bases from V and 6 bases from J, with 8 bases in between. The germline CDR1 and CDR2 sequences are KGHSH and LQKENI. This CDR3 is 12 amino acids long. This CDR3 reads CASSPAEAEAFF. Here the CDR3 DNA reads TGTGCCAGCTCACCCGCCGAGGCTGAAGCTTTCTTT. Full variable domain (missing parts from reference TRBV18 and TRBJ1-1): NAGVMQNPRHLVRRRGQEARLRCSPMKGHSHVYWYRQLPEEGLKFMVYLQKENIIDESGMPKERFSAEFPKEGPSILRIQQVVRGDSAAYFCASSPAEAEAFFGQGTRLTVV.

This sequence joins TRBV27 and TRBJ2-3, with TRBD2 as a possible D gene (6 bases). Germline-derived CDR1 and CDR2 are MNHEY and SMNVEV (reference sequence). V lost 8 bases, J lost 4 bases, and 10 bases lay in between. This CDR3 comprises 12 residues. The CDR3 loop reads CASGWGADTQYF. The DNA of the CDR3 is TGTGCCAGCGGGTGGGGGGCAGATACGCAGTATTTT.

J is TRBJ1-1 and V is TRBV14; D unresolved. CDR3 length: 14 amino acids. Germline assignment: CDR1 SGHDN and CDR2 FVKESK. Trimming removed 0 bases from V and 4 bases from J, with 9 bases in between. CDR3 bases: TGTGCCAGCAGCCAAGATGAGAGCCCCACTGAAGCTTTCTTT. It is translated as CASSQDESPTEAFF. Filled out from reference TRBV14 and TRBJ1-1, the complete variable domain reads EAGVTQFPSHSVIEKGQTVTLRCDPISGHDNLYWYRRVMGKEIKFLLHFVKESKQDESGMPNNRFLAERTGGTYSTLKVQPAELEDSGVYFCASSQDESPTEAFFGQGTRLTVV.

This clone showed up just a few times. CDR3 bases: TGCGCCAGCAGCTTGGCTGAGGGGCCCCTCGGGGGAGGCTACACCTTC. Translated, it gives CASSLAEGPLGGGYTF. The rearrangement uses TRBV5-1 and TRBJ1-2; a weak D match, TRBD1 (5 bases). V was trimmed by 0 bases and J by 8 bases, leaving 20 bases between them. Germline CDR1 reads SGHRS; CDR2 reads YFSETQ. The CDR3 is 16 amino acids.

This CDR3 reads CASSQPQQGLYGYTF. CDR3 sequence (DNA): TGTGCCAGCAGCCAACCACAACAGGGTCTCTATGGCTACACCTTC. The chain has TRBV3-1 (or the pseudogene TRBV3-2) and TRBJ1-2; tentatively, D is TRBD1 (6 bases). The germline gives CDR1 LGHDT, CDR2 YNNKEL (reference sequence). The CDR3 runs to 15 residues. Between the trimmed V and J ends, which lost 2 bases and 4 bases, there was a span of 14 bases.

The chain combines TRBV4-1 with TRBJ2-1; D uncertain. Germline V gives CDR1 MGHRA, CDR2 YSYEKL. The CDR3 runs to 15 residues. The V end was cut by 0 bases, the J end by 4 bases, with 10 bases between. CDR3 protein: CASSQEPSSYNEQFF. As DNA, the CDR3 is TGCGCCAGCAGCCAAGAACCTAGTAGTTACAATGAGCAGTTCTTC.

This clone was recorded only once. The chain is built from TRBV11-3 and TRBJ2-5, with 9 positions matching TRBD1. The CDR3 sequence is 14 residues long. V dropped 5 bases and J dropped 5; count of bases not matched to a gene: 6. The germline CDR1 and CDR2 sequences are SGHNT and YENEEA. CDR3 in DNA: TGTGCCAGCAGCCCGGGGACAGGGTGGGAGACCCAGTACTTC. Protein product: CASSPGTGWETQYF. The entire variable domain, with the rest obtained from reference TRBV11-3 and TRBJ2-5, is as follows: EAGVVQSPRYKIIEKKQPVAFWCNPISGHNTLYWYLQNLGQGPELLIRYENEEAVDDSQLPKDRFSAERLKGVDSTLKIQPAELGDSAVYLCASSPGTGWETQYFGPGTRLLVL.

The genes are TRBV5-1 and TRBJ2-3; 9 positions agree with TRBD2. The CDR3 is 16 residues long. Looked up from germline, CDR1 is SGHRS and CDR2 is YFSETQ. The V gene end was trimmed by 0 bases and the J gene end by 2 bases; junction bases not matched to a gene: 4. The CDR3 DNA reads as TGCGCCAGCAGCTTGGTTAGCGGGGGCTACACAGATACGCAGTATTTT. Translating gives CASSLVSGGYTDTQYF.

CDR3 sequence reads: CASSSQGLGANVLTF. In DNA, the CDR3 is TGTGCCAGTAGTTCCCAGGGCTTGGGGGCCAACGTCCTGACTTTC. The rearrangement uses TRBV19 and TRBJ2-6; a possible D gene is TRBD1 (5 bases). V dropped 5 bases and J dropped 4 bases, with 12 bases sitting between them. Germline CDR1 is LNHDA and CDR2 is SQIVND (reference sequence). The CDR3 has 15 residues.

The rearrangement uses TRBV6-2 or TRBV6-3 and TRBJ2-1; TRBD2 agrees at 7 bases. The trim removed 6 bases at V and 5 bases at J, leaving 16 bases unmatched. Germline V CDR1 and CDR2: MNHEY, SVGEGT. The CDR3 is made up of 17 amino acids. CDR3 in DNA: TGTGCCAGCAGCCCTCATGGGGTTGGCGGGGGAAACAATGAGCAGTTCTTC. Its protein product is CASSPHGVGGGNNEQFF.

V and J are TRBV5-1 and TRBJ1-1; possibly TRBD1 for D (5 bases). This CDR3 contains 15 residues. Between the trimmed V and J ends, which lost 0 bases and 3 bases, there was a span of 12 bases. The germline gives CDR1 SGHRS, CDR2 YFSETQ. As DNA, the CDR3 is TGCGCCAGCAGCTTGGAAGTGGGACTCGACACTGAAGCTTTCTTT. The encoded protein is CASSLEVGLDTEAFF. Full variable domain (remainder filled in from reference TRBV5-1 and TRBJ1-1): KAGVTQTPRYLIKTRGQQVTLSCSPISGHRSVSWYQQTPGQGLQFLFEYFSETQRNKGNFPGRFSGRQFSNSRSEMNVSTLELGDSALYLCASSLEVGLDTEAFFGQGTRLTVV.

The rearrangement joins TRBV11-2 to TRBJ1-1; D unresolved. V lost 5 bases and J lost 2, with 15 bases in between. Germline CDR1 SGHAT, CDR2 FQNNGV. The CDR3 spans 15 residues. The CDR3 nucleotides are TGTGCCAGCAGCGCCCTAACAGCAAGCAACACTGAAGCTTTCTTT. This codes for CASSALTASNTEAFF. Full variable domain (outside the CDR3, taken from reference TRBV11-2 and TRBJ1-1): EAGVAQSPRYKIIEKRQSVAFWCNPISGHATLYWYQQILGQGPKLLIQFQNNGVVDDSQLPKDRFSAERLKGVDSTLKIQPAKLEDSAVYLCASSALTASNTEAFFGQGTRLTVV.

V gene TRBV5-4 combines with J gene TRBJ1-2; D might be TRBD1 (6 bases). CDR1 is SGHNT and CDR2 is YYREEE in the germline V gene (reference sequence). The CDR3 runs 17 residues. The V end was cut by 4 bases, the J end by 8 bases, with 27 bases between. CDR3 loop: CASSPGGGQTGGAGYTF. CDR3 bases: TGTGCCAGCAGCCCGGGGGGGGGCCAGACCGGCGGAGCGGGCTACACCTTC.

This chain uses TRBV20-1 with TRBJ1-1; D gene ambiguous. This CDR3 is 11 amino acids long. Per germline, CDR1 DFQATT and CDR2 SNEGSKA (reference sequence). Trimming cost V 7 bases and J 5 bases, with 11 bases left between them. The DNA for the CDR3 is TGCAGTGGTTTCGGAGGGACTGAAGCTTTCTTT. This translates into CSGFGGTEAFF.

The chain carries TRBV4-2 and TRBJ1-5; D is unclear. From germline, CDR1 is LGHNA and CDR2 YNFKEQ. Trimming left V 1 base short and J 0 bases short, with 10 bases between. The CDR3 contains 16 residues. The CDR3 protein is CASSQASTDSNQPQHF. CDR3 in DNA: TGTGCCAGCAGCCAAGCAAGCACAGATAGCAATCAGCCCCAGCATTTT.

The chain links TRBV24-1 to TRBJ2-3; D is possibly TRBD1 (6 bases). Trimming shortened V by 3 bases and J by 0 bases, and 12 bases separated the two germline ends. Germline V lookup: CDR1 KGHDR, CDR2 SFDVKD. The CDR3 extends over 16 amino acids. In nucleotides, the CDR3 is TGTGCCACCAGTGATCGTGGGGACACTAGCACAGATACGCAGTATTTT. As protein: CATSDRGDTSTDTQYF.